This T cell receptor (beta chain) comes out of a study of blood T cell repertoires in COVID-19. Study-level information: The United States, Italy and Spain provided the acute and convalescent COVID-19 samples. PBMCs, B-cell-depleted T cells, or T cells were the source of the cDNA or gDNA that made up the material.

In the original processing: Researchers report that nucleated cell counts were estimated from reference gene primer amplification. TCRdb keeps only in-frame clones here, not all; method: immunoSEQ multiplex PCR. That table supplies the V and J calls and clone size; D and trimming were determined from the DNA. The sample has 60,000 to 75,000 clones, about 87% seen once. This clone was observed a few times. This CDR3 has 12 amino acids. V lost 6 bases to trimming and J lost 8 bases; unmatched junction nucleotides: 3. The V and J genes are TRBV23-1 and TRBJ1-3, with 8 positions matching TRBD1. TRBV23-1 qualifies as an ORF whose function is uncertain. Sequenced: peripheral blood. The sequence came from a man between 60 and 75 years old with acute or convalescent COVID-19. CDR3 in amino acids: CASRDREHTIYF. In DNA form, the CDR3 reads TGCGCCAGCAGGGACAGGGAACACACCATATATTTT.